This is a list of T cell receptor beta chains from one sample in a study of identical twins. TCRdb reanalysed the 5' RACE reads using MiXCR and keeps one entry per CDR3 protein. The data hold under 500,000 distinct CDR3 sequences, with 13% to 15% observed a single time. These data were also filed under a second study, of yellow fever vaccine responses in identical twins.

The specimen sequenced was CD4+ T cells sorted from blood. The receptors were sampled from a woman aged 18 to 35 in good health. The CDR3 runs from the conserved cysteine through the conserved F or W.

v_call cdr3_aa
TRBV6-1 CASRRVTGIAEAFF
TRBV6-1 CASRGTSVNEQFF
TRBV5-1 CASSLDSNSPLHF
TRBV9 CASSVGWGHPNTGELFF
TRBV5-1 CASSLAQSTRLGTGELFF
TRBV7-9 CASSLENNEKLFF
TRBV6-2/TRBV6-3 CASSRGPLYEQYF
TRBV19 CASSITGAIAKNIQYF
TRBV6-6 CASRGQGKETQYF
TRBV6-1 CASSAIGAGVSYNEQFF
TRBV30 CAWKGAPDEKLFF
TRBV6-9 CASSFSRVFQPQHF
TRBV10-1 CASSYDFQETQYF
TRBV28 CASSLLTSGKDNEQFF